One and the same sample provided the 21 T cell receptor beta chains below, sequenced in a study of technical replicates of blood from several donors. TCRdb's table, derived via immunoSEQ multiplex PCR, lists solely in-frame clones and lacks some. The sample includes 90,000 to 100,000 clones, around 95% of them seen just once. Sequences were obtained from T cells isolated from PBMCs. The receptors were gathered from a human donor in good health.

This chain uses TRBV13 with TRBJ1-1; 9 positions agree with TRBD1. V gave up 4 bases and J gave up 4 bases; unmatched junction bases: 10. The germline V gene has CDR1 PRHDT and CDR2 FYEKMQ (reference sequence). The CDR3 spans 16 residues. The CDR3 is CASSSPQGASGTEAFF. CDR3 DNA sequence: TGTGCCAGCAGCTCTCCACAGGGGGCTTCGGGCACTGAAGCTTTCTTT.

The gene calls are TRBV7-3 and TRBJ1-1; unclear D gene. Per the germline V gene, CDR1 is SGHTA and CDR2 is FQGTGA. Deletions cut 6 bases from V and 5 bases from J, with 10 bases between. The CDR3 is made up of 12 amino acids. The CDR3 here is CASRFRSTEAFF. The CDR3 DNA reads as TGTGCCAGCAGGTTTCGGTCTACTGAAGCTTTCTTT.

V gene TRBV7-9 combines with J gene TRBJ2-7; no reliable D call. Trimming removed 4 bases at V and 2 bases at J, with 12 bases between. Germline V gives CDR1 SEHNR, CDR2 FQNEAQ (reference sequence). The CDR3 totals 14 residues. CDR3 amino acids: CASSWPQVTYEQYF. The CDR3 nucleotides are TGTGCCAGCAGCTGGCCGCAAGTAACCTACGAGCAGTACTTC.

This sequence joins TRBV27 and TRBJ2-1; TRBD2 agrees at 9 bases. This CDR3 comprises 17 residues. Germline V CDR1 and CDR2: MNHEY, SMNVEV (reference sequence). V shed 5 bases, J shed 3 bases, and the junction held 11 bases outside the gene matches. The CDR3 reads CASSIPGLANHYNEQFF. DNA of the CDR3: TGTGCCAGCAGTATACCGGGACTAGCAAACCACTACAATGAGCAGTTCTTC.

The chain carries TRBV19 and TRBJ1-3, with unresolved D. Per the germline V gene, CDR1 is LNHDA and CDR2 is SQIVND (reference sequence). This CDR3 contains 13 residues. V was pared by 3 bases and J by 8 bases, with 11 bases between. The CDR3 region is CASSIGSGDTIYF. CDR3 in DNA: TGTGCCAGTAGTATTGGATCCGGGGACACCATATATTTT.

This clone was detected a few times. The V gene is TRBV10-3, the J gene TRBJ1-1, with D perhaps TRBD1 (5 bases). The CDR3 totals 13 residues. Germline CDR1 reads ENHRY; CDR2 reads SYGVKD. V was clipped by 4 bases and J by 7 bases, with 13 bases between them. CDR3 sequence reads: CAISGNQGNEAFF. The CDR3, as DNA: TGTGCCATCAGTGGTAATCAGGGAAATGAAGCTTTCTTT.

This chain joins TRBV28 and TRBJ2-7; TRBD1 matches 9 bases. The CDR3 covers 17 residues. Germline lookup yields CDR1 MDHEN and CDR2 SYDVKM. V trimming: 5 bases; J trimming: 3 bases; junction bases outside the gene matches: 14. CDR3 bases: TGTGCCAGCAGTCCCCTGGACAGGGGATCGGGGTACTACGAGCAGTACTTC. It translates to CASSPLDRGSGYYEQYF.

In nucleotides, the CDR3 is TGTGCCAGCAGCCCCCGGGACTTCAAAACCGGGGAGCTGTTTTTT. Translated: CASSPRDFKTGELFF. This chain links TRBV9 with TRBJ2-2; maybe TRBD2 (6 bases). The V end was cut by 4 bases, the J end by 5 bases, with 15 bases between. From germline, CDR1 is SGDLS and CDR2 YYNGEE. The CDR3 has 15 amino acids.

This chain uses TRBV6-4 with TRBJ2-2; D is undetermined. Trimming pared 7 bases from V and 4 bases from J, leaving 16 bases between. CDR1 and CDR2 (germline): MRHNA, SNTAGT. This CDR3 spans 15 amino acids. The CDR3 loop is CASTQTESATGELFF. CDR3 DNA sequence: TGTGCCAGCACCCAAACAGAGTCAGCCACCGGGGAGCTGTTTTTT.

This clone was observed once. V usage is TRBV19 and J usage is TRBJ2-7, with a tentative D call TRBD1 (6 bases). This CDR3 region has 15 residues. The V and J ends lost 7 bases and 5 bases respectively, with 21 bases between them. In germline, CDR1 is LNHDA, CDR2 SQIVND (reference sequence). CDR3 DNA sequence: TGTGCCAGTACCCCGGGACACTCCACCACACACGAGCAGTACTTC. As protein: CASTPGHSTTHEQYF.

The chain couples TRBV2 to TRBJ2-5; unclear D gene. CDR1 and CDR2 from the germline V gene are SNHLY and FYNNEI. Trimming pared 6 bases from V and 1 base from J, leaving 9 bases between. This CDR3 spans 13 amino acids. CDR3 in amino acids: CASRAHPQETQYF. The CDR3 DNA reads TGTGCCAGCAGGGCCCACCCCCAAGAGACCCAGTACTTC.

This chain joins TRBV5-5 and TRBJ2-1; D ambiguous. There are 13 residues in the CDR3. In germline, CDR1 is SGHKS, CDR2 YYEKEE (reference sequence). Trimming cost V 2 bases and J 8 bases, with 11 bases left between them. The CDR3 coding sequence is TGTGCCAGCAGCTTCCTCAGGTTTGATGAGCAGTTCTTC. Translated: CASSFLRFDEQFF.

The V and J genes are TRBV18 and TRBJ2-7; no clear D gene. Trimming stripped 0 bases from V and 1 base from J, with 13 bases between. Germline CDR1 KGHSH, CDR2 LQKENI. CDR3 size: 16 residues. The CDR3 nucleotides are TGTGCCAGCTCACCACCCGGCGCCCTAGTGTCCTACGAGCAGTACTTC. This gives the protein CASSPPGALVSYEQYF.

The chain links TRBV28 to TRBJ1-5; no firm D call. The CDR3 totals 22 residues. CDR1 MDHEN and CDR2 SYDVKM come from the germline V gene. V dropped 5 bases and J dropped 3 bases, with 35 bases sitting between them. In DNA, the CDR3 is TGTGCCAGCAGTCTTACGACCCTTCACTTTGATCTTCGGGTGAATCTCAATCAGCCCCAGCATTTT. It encodes CASSLTTLHFDLRVNLNQPQHF.

V is TRBV30 and J is TRBJ2-1; TRBD2 agrees at 11 bases. J was trimmed by 9 bases and V by 4 bases; bases with no gene match: 8. Germline V gives CDR1 GTSNPN, CDR2 SVGIG (reference sequence). The CDR3 has 14 amino acids. The CDR3: CAWKLAGGPIEQFF. CDR3 sequence (DNA): TGTGCCTGGAAGTTAGCGGGGGGGCCGATTGAGCAGTTCTTC.

The V and J genes are TRBV11-2 and TRBJ1-3; D unresolved. The CDR3 runs 17 residues. The germline gives CDR1 SGHAT, CDR2 FQNNGV. The V and J ends lost 1 base and 2 bases respectively, with 15 bases between them. The DNA of the CDR3 is TGTGCCAGCAGCTTAGTATATTCACAGCTTCCTGGAAACACCATATATTTT. Its protein is CASSLVYSQLPGNTIYF.

The chain has TRBV7-9 and TRBJ2-5, with 16 nucleotides matching TRBD2. The V segment lost 3 bases and the J segment 4 bases; nucleotides outside the gene matches: 5. Germline CDR1 reads SEHNR; CDR2 reads FQNEAQ (reference sequence). This CDR3 comprises 17 residues. Here the CDR3 reads CASSFPGLAGGTETQYF. The CDR3 nucleotides read TGTGCCAGCAGCTTTCCGGGACTAGCGGGAGGGACAGAGACCCAGTACTTC. The whole variable domain, filled in from reference TRBV7-9 and TRBJ2-5, reads DTGVSQNPRHKITKRGQNVTFRCDPISEHNRLYWYRQTLGQGPEFLTYFQNEAQLEKSRLLSDRFSAERPKGSFSTLEIQRTEQGDSAMYLCASSFPGLAGGTETQYFGPGTRLLVL.

The chain joins TRBV11-2 to TRBJ2-7, with D possibly TRBD1 on 6 matching bases. CDR3 size: 14 residues. V was clipped by 5 bases and J by 4 bases, with 15 bases between them. Germline assignment: CDR1 SGHAT and CDR2 FQNNGV. For the CDR3, the DNA is TGTGCCAGCAGCCCCCCCCAGGGGATGTACGAGCAGTACTTC. Translated, it gives CASSPPQGMYEQYF.

Turning to this clone: Compared with germline, one end of the junction differs, possibly owing to a read error. V usage is TRBV5-4 and J usage is TRBJ2-1, with TRBD2 matching over 12 bases. The CDR3 extends over 16 amino acids. Germline CDR1 reads SGHNT; CDR2 reads YYREEE (reference sequence). The CDR3 is CASSFASGGAYHEQFF. The CDR3 nucleotides are TGTGCCAGCAGCTTCGCTAGCGGGGGGGCCTACCATGAGCAGTTCTTC.

The rearrangement uses TRBV10-3 and TRBJ2-1; 7 bases match TRBD2. The germline gives CDR1 ENHRY, CDR2 SYGVKD. J lost 0 bases, V lost 10 bases, and 9 bases had no gene match. The CDR3 has 15 residues. DNA for the CDR3: TGTGCCACCGACTGGGGGGGACTCTCCTACAATGAGCAGTTCTTC. Amino acid sequence: CATDWGGLSYNEQFF.

The chain employs TRBV7-8 and TRBJ1-6; no definite D call. Per the germline V gene, CDR1 is SGHVS and CDR2 is FQNEAQ. CDR3 length: 16 residues. V shed 1 base and J shed 6 bases, with 13 bases lying between them. CDR3 bases: TGTGCCAGCAGCTTAGTTCCCCGGCGGGGTAATTCACCCCTCCACTTT. Encoded protein: CASSLVPRRGNSPLHF.